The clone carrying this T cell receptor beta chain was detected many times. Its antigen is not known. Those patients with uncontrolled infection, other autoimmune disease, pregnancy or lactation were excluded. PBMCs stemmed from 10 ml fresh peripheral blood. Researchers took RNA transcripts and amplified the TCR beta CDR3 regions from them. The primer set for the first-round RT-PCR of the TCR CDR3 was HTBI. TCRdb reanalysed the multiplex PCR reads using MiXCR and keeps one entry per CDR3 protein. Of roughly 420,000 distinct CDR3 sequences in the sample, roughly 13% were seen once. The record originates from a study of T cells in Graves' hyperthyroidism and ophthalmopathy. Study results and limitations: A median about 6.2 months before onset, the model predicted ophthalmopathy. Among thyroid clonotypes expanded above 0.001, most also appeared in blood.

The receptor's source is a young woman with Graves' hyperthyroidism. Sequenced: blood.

The CDR3 nucleotides read TGTGCCAGCAGCGAACGCACAGATACGCAGTATTTT. This translates into CASSERTDTQYF. The chain links TRBV9 to TRBJ2-3; unclear D gene. Germline V CDR1 and CDR2: SGDLS, YYNGEE. This CDR3 region has 12 residues. Trimming left V 3 bases short and J 1 base short, with 3 bases between.